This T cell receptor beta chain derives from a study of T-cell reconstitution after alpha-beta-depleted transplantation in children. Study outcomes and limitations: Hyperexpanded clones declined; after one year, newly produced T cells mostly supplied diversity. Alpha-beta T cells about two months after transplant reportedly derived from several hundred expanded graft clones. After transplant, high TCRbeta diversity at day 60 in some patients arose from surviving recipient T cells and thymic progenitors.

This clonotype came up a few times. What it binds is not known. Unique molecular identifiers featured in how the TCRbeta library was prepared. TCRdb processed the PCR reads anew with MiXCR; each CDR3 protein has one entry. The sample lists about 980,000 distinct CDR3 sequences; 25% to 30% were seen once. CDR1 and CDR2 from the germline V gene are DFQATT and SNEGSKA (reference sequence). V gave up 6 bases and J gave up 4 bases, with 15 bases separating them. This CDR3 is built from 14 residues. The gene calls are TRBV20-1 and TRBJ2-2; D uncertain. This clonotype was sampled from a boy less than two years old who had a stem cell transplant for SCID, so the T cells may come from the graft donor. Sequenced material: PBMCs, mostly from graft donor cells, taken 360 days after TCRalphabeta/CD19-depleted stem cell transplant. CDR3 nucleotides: TGCAGTGCCCATGACGGCGCCCTCACCGGGGAGCTGTTTTTT. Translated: CSAHDGALTGELFF.